The clone carrying this T cell receptor beta chain was recorded many times. Its antigen is unknown. Trimming cost V 4 bases and J 1 base; bases outside gene matches: 4. The germline V gene encodes CDR1 LGHDT and CDR2 YNNKEL (reference sequence). The CDR3 consists of 15 residues. The data are from a study of blood T cells in healthy people across ages. A second PCR of about 6 to 12 cycles used a sample-barcoded 5' primer and a J-beta primer mix. One entry per CDR3 protein, called by TCRdb with MiXCR from the 5' RACE reads. This table has about 760,000 distinct CDR3 sequences, roughly 25% appearing once. Study conclusions and caveats: In older individuals, TCR beta diversity per million T cells was lower, falling roughly linearly with age.

In addition, the sample was reused for a study of T cells of mothers and their children. From that paper: Inherited differences only slightly affect thymic shaping of TCR recombination output.

Sequencing input: blood. This sequence was found in a boy aged 10-17 years in good health. The rearrangement joins TRBV3-1 to TRBJ2-3; 8 nucleotides match TRBD2. CDR3 in DNA: TGTGCCAGCAGCCCGCGGGGGGACGGCACAGATACGCAGTATTTT. Translating it yields CASSPRGDGTDTQYF.